Listed here are 13 T cell receptor beta chains from one sample, sequenced in a study of liver allograft versus peripheral blood T cells. Study-wide context: Hepatic allograft T cell receptor repertoires were evaluated relative to those present in recipients' peripheral blood.

TCRdb analysed the reads with MiXCR anew, one entry per CDR3 protein. The sample contains 9,500 to 12,000 distinct CDR3 sequences, about 20% of which appear only once. The receptors originated from a human patient who had a liver transplant. Some T cells may trace back to the graft donor.

About this clonotype itself: This may be a read error, as it is one base from a much larger clone. The gene calls are TRBV18 and TRBJ2-7; 10 nucleotides line up with TRBD1. Germline V CDR1 and CDR2: KGHSH, LQKENI. This CDR3 is 15 amino acids long. CDR3 DNA: TGTACCAGCTCACCAAGGACAGGGGGAACCTACGAGCAGTACTTC. Amino acid sequence: CTSSPRTGGTYEQYF.

Comments on this clonotype: A much larger clone differs from this one at a single base, so this may be a read error. This chain connects TRBV6-1 to TRBJ2-5, with D perhaps matching TRBD1 (6 bases). The CDR3 contains 14 residues. Germline V lookup: CDR1 MNHNS, CDR2 SASEGT. CDR3 DNA: TGTGCCAGCAGCAGCCGTGGACAGCGAGAGACCCAGTGCTTC. This gives the protein CASSSRGQRETQCF.

The rearrangement links TRBV30 to TRBJ1-5; perhaps TRBD1 as D (5 bases). V was shortened by 0 bases and J by 4 bases, with 7 bases between the two germline ends. The CDR3 length is 13 residues. Germline V lookup: CDR1 GTSNPN, CDR2 SVGIG (reference sequence). DNA for the CDR3: TGTGCCTGGAGTGTAGGGGAGAATCAGCCCCAGCATTTT. Its protein is CAWSVGENQPQHF.

The genes are TRBV11-2 and TRBJ2-2; 7 nucleotides line up with TRBD2. The CDR3 runs to 20 residues. With 8 bases clipped from V and 0 bases from J, the junction kept 21 bases outside the gene matches. Germline CDR1 SGHAT, CDR2 FQNNGV. Here the CDR3 DNA reads TGTGCCAGCGGACCCCCCGGGGCGAGCGGGGCGGCGTCGAACACCGGGGAGCTGTTTTTT. Protein sequence: CASGPPGASGAASNTGELFF.

This clonotype was detected a few times. The chain recombines TRBV27 with TRBJ1-2, with 8 bases that match TRBD1. Germline V gene sequence: CDR1 MNHEY, CDR2 SMNVEV (reference sequence). V lost 5 bases to trimming and J lost 8 bases; unmatched junction nucleotides: 10. This CDR3 has 14 amino acids. CDR3 in DNA: TGTGCCAGCAGTCCGGAGACAGGGGCCGGGGGCTACACCTTC. The encoded protein is CASSPETGAGGYTF.

This clonotype was recorded many times. This chain uses TRBV6-1 with TRBJ2-3, with 7 positions matching TRBD2. The CDR3 covers 17 residues. Trimming cost V 2 bases and J 4 bases; bases outside gene matches: 12. Germline V gene lookup returns CDR1 MNHNS and CDR2 SASEGT. CDR3 in amino acids: CASSERSGGGFADTQYF. The CDR3 nucleotides read TGTGCCAGCAGTGAAAGAAGTGGGGGAGGGTTCGCAGATACGCAGTATTTT.

This clonotype was seen only a few times. The chain uses TRBV6-6 and TRBJ1-5, with D tentatively TRBD1 (5 bases). This CDR3 contains 11 residues. Trimming pared 6 bases from V and 9 bases from J, leaving 9 bases between. CDR1 MNHNY and CDR2 SVGAGI come from the germline V gene (reference sequence). CDR3 loop: CASSTRGPQHF. DNA for the CDR3: TGTGCCAGCAGCACGAGGGGGCCCCAGCATTTT.

This clonotype rates as medium-sized. The chain employs TRBV6-1 and TRBJ2-5; 10 nucleotides align to TRBD2. Germline V gene lookup returns CDR1 MNHNS and CDR2 SASEGT. This CDR3 contains 15 residues. The J segment lost 1 base and the V segment lost 6 bases, leaving 5 bases of the junction unmatched. The CDR3 region is CASRGLAVFQETQYF. CDR3 bases: TGTGCCAGCAGAGGACTAGCGGTTTTCCAAGAGACCCAGTACTTC.

The table lists this clonotype with many counts. V and J are TRBV7-9 and TRBJ2-1; D might be TRBD2 (5 bases). Trimming removed 0 bases at V and 5 bases at J, with 14 bases between. The CDR3 runs 16 residues. Looked up from germline, CDR1 is SEHNR and CDR2 is FQNEAQ (reference sequence). CDR3 residues: CASSLAAGSDHNEQFF. CDR3 DNA: TGTGCCAGCAGCTTAGCTGCGGGCTCCGATCACAATGAGCAGTTCTTC.

This clonotype occurred a few times. V is TRBV7-9 and J is TRBJ1-6; no clear D gene. Trimming removed 8 bases from V and 10 bases from J, with 15 bases in between. CDR1 is SEHNR, CDR2 FQNEAQ, per germline (reference sequence). This CDR3 has 13 amino acids. Here the CDR3 DNA reads TGTGCCAGCGTCGAGGATTACGAGTCACCCCTCCACTTT. This codes for CASVEDYESPLHF.

This clonotype has just a few counts. V and J are TRBV9 and TRBJ1-5, with D maybe TRBD1 (5 bases). V was pared by 0 bases and J by 4 bases, with 8 bases between. The CDR3 covers 14 residues. Germline assignment: CDR1 SGDLS and CDR2 YYNGEE. CDR3 in amino acids: CASSVGRANQPQHF. CDR3 sequence (DNA): TGTGCCAGCAGCGTAGGCAGGGCAAATCAGCCCCAGCATTTT.

This clonotype turned up a few times. The gene calls are TRBV28 and TRBJ2-7, with D perhaps TRBD2 (7 bases). V lost 6 bases to trimming and J lost 5 bases, with 20 bases between them. This CDR3 contains 15 residues. CDR1 is MDHEN, CDR2 SYDVKM, per germline. The CDR3 protein is CASSPGGLRANEQYF. DNA of the CDR3: TGTGCCAGCAGCCCCGGGGGGCTCAGGGCCAACGAGCAGTACTTC.

This clonotype has at least ten counts. The CDR3 DNA reads TGTGCCACCAGTGATCCGGGCCGACGATCGGGCAATGAGCAGTTCTTC. Its translation: CATSDPGRRSGNEQFF. This chain connects TRBV24-1 to TRBJ2-1, with D unclear. Between the trimmed V and J ends, which lost 3 bases and 6 bases, there was a span of 17 bases. There are 16 residues in the CDR3. The germline V gene has CDR1 KGHDR and CDR2 SFDVKD.